The clone carrying this T cell receptor beta chain was seen repeatedly, ten times or more. Its antigen is unknown. The sample originates from a study of T cells after yellow fever vaccination. Whole-study context: Fractions of low cell number were prepared using SMART-Seq v4 Ultra Low Input. Study-wide results and limits: Compared with primary, the secondary response was weaker and peaked at day 5, not 15. Once the booster was given, most primary-vaccination clones reappeared, at approximately 97% for CD4 and around 90% for CD8.

Per germline, CDR1 SGHNT and CDR2 YYREEE (reference sequence). The CDR3 sequence is 15 residues long. Trimming removed 2 bases from V and 3 bases from J; junction bases left unmatched: 3. Template-switching 5'RACE yielded the TCR cDNA; a universal primer site and UMIs were added in the process. One entry per CDR3 protein, called by TCRdb with MiXCR from the 5' RACE reads. The top ten hold about 15% of the sample, which has 350,000 to 450,000 distinct CDR3 sequences, 6% to 8% seen once. The specimen was PBMCs, collected 5 days after the yellow fever booster vaccination. The chain joins TRBV5-4 to TRBJ2-1; TRBD1 aligns across 9 bases. The TCR comes from a man aged 30 to 39 who received the YFV17D yellow fever vaccine. The CDR3 here is CASSFRQGVYNEQFF. The DNA of the CDR3 is TGTGCCAGCAGCTTTCGACAGGGGGTCTACAATGAGCAGTTCTTC.